These T cell receptor beta chains were read from a single sample in a study of neoadjuvant anti-PD-1 for oral cavity cancer. Libraries were prepared by immunoSEQ multiplex PCR; TCRdb keeps only in-frame clonotypes and omits some of them. The sample includes about 14,000 clones, roughly 71% seen only once; the top ten take 2.9%. The sample in question was PBMCs, obtained before nivolumab (anti-PD-1) treatment. Receptors were obtained from a person between 35 and 79 years old with oral cavity squamous cell carcinoma. The CDR3 runs from the conserved cysteine through the conserved F or W. A D gene is named only where the DNA matches it firmly. Not every row has a clone size; where given, it reads once, few, many or a size class.

abundance	v_gene	d_gene	j_gene	CDR3aa	CDR3nt
-	TRBV5-1	-	TRBJ2-3	CASRKEIAPLTDTQYF	TGCGCCAGCAGAAAGGAGATAGCACCACTCACAGATACGCAGTATTTT
-	TRBV4-1	-	TRBJ2-6	CASSSREFTINSGANVLTF	TGCGCCAGCAGCTCCAGAGAGTTTACTATAAACTCTGGGGCCAACGTCCTGACTTTC
-	TRBV7-8	-	TRBJ2-1	CASSLRFAPYNEQFF	TGTGCCAGCAGCTTAAGGTTTGCCCCCTACAATGAGCAGTTCTTC
-	TRBV28	-	TRBJ2-7	CASSLGKYEQYF	TGTGCCAGCAGTTTAGGAAAGTACGAGCAGTACTTC
-	TRBV28	TRBD1	TRBJ1-2	CASSLGQLSGYTF	TGTGCCAGCAGTTTGGGACAGTTGAGCGGCTACACCTTC
-	TRBV29-1	TRBD1	TRBJ1-2	CSVDRTGEVYGYTF	TGCAGCGTTGATAGGACAGGGGAAGTCTATGGCTACACCTTC
-	TRBV7-9	-	TRBJ1-2	CASSFGEYGYTF	TGTGCCAGCAGCTTCGGAGAATATGGCTACACCTTC
-	TRBV7-9	-	TRBJ2-3	CASSLGRAGTDTQYF	TGTGCCAGCAGCTTAGGCAGGGCGGGCACAGATACGCAGTATTTT
-	TRBV19	TRBD1	TRBJ1-5	CASSGTGGNQPQHF	TGTGCCAGTAGCGGTACAGGGGGCAATCAGCCCCAGCATTTT
-	TRBV5-1	-	TRBJ2-3	CASRYLDTQYF	TGCGCCAGCAGATACTTAGATACGCAGTATTTT
-	TRBV6-1	-	TRBJ1-2	CASSESGAGGYTF	TGTGCCAGCAGTGAGTCGGGGGCCGGAGGCTACACCTTC
-	TRBV2	-	TRBJ2-7	CASKAGPSEQYF	TGTGCCAGCAAAGCAGGTCCTAGTGAGCAGTACTTC
-	TRBV7-2	-	TRBJ2-3	CASSLGPWSTDTQYF	TGTGCCAGCAGCTTAGGACCCTGGAGCACAGATACGCAGTATTTT
few	TRBV2	-	TRBJ1-2	CATRLGGTTYGYTF	TGTGCCACCAGGTTGGGCGGGACAACCTATGGCTACACCTTC
-	TRBV4-2	-	TRBJ1-1	CASSQETTRGNTEAFF	TGTGCCAGCAGCCAAGAAACAACCAGGGGGAACACTGAAGCTTTCTTT
-	TRBV5-1	-	TRBJ2-1	CASSSGASTGNEQFF	TGCGCCAGCAGCTCCGGGGCATCTACCGGCAATGAGCAGTTCTTC
-	TRBV6-1	-	TRBJ2-1	CASSESGVSPGRQFF	TGTGCCAGCAGTGAAAGTGGGGTCTCCCCCGGGAGGCAGTTCTTC
-	TRBV4-1	TRBD1	TRBJ1-2	CASSQAPDRIHLGYGYTF	TGCGCCAGCAGCCAGGCTCCGGACAGGATACACCTCGGTTATGGCTACACCTTC
-	TRBV27	-	TRBJ2-7	CASSFSKDF	TGTGCCAGCAGTTTTTCTAAGGACTTC
-	TRBV6-5	-	TRBJ1-2	CASRRGGEGYTF	TGTGCCAGCAGACGTGGTGGTGAAGGCTACACCTTC
-	TRBV7-2	TRBD1	TRBJ1-5	CASSLGRAGGVSQPQHF	TGTGCCAGCAGCTTAGGGAGGGCAGGGGGCGTCTCTCAGCCCCAGCATTTT
-	TRBV9	-	TRBJ2-4	CASSGFGGNIQYF	TGTGCCAGCAGCGGGTTCGGCGGAAACATTCAGTACTTC
-	TRBV28	-	TRBJ2-7	CASSYGGYEQYF	TGTGCCAGCAGTTATGGAGGCTACGAGCAGTACTTC
-	TRBV7-6	-	TRBJ2-7	CASSLAGGEQYF	TGTGCCAGCAGCTTAGCCGGGGGCGAGCAGTACTTC
-	TRBV5-6	-	TRBJ1-1	CASSLVGWMAENTEAFF	TGTGCCAGCAGCTTGGTCGGATGGATGGCCGAGAACACTGAAGCTTTCTTT
few	TRBV6-6	-	TRBJ1-1	CASTLDTSEAFF	TGTGCCAGCACCTTGGACACCTCTGAAGCTTTCTTT
-	TRBV6-5	TRBD2	TRBJ2-1	CASSYSGGRSYNEQFF	TGTGCCAGCAGTTACTCCGGCGGGAGGTCCTACAATGAGCAGTTCTTC
few	TRBV10-3	-	TRBJ1-2	CAISESRENYGYTF	TGTGCCATCAGTGAGTCTCGGGAGAATTATGGCTACACCTTC
-	TRBV5-1	TRBD1	TRBJ1-5	CASSLATGEQPQHF	TGCGCCAGCAGCTTGGCCACAGGGGAGCAGCCCCAGCATTTT
-	TRBV6-1	-	TRBJ2-2	CASRFWTNTGELFF	TGTGCCAGCAGGTTTTGGACGAACACCGGGGAGCTGTTTTTT
-	TRBV28	TRBD2	TRBJ2-7	CASSFPREGYEQYF	TGTGCCAGCAGTTTCCCTCGGGAGGGGTACGAGCAGTACTTC
few	TRBV18	-	TRBJ1-1	CASSPTGTPNTEAFF	TGTGCCAGCTCACCGACCGGGACACCCAACACTGAAGCTTTCTTT
large	TRBV4-2	-	TRBJ2-1	CASSQDLLAFIYNEQFF	TGTGCCAGCAGCCAAGATTTGCTAGCCTTCATTTACAATGAGCAGTTCTTC
-	TRBV4-1	TRBD1	TRBJ2-1	CASSQVGGAHNEQFF	TGCGCCAGCAGCCAAGTAGGGGGCGCCCACAATGAGCAGTTCTTC
few	TRBV28	-	TRBJ1-2	CASSLGHANYGYTF	TGTGCCAGCAGTTTAGGGCACGCTAACTATGGCTACACCTTC
-	TRBV11-3	-	TRBJ2-2	CASRSTGSGELFF	TGTGCCAGCAGATCTACAGGGTCCGGGGAGCTGTTTTTT
-	TRBV11-2	-	TRBJ1-4	CASSPNPGVYEKLFF	TGTGCCAGCAGCCCTAACCCAGGGGTTTATGAAAAACTGTTTTTT